This T cell receptor (beta chain) was found in a study of cytomegalovirus exposure and HLA in healthy donors. This PCR relied on a set of 60 Vbeta primers and 13 Jbeta primers. Assay: immunoSEQ multiplex PCR; the TCRdb copy retains only in-frame clones and omits some. The sample has about 160,000 clones, just over 75% seen once. Healthy individuals who donated bone marrow served as the donors. CDR1 SGHVS and CDR2 FQNEAQ come from the germline V gene. V lost 4 bases, J lost 1 base, and 6 bases stayed unmatched. This CDR3 has 16 amino acids. The sequence derives from a woman aged 35 to 49 in good health and CMV-seronegative. Sample: PBMCs. The chain couples TRBV7-8 to TRBJ2-5; 10 nucleotides align to TRBD2. The CDR3 here is CASSSRAGGLQETQYF. The CDR3 region has the DNA TGTGCCAGCAGCTCTCGAGCGGGGGGGCTCCAAGAGACCCAGTACTTC.